This TCR beta chain appears in the sequencing data of a study of T-cell reconstitution after alpha-beta-depleted transplantation in children. The authors prepared the TCRbeta library with unique molecular identifiers. TCRdb re-called the PCR reads with MiXCR, one entry per CDR3 protein. The sample holds 150,000 to 200,000 distinct CDR3 sequences, 13% to 15% seen once. Germline lookup yields CDR1 SGHAT and CDR2 FQDESV (reference sequence). The ends lost 7 bases at V and 1 base at J; junction bases unmatched: 12. The CDR3 is 18 residues long. The chain combines TRBV11-1 with TRBJ2-3; TRBD2 aligns across 12 bases. This TCR came from a human donor who donated a stem cell graft to a child with acute lymphoblastic leukemia. The sequences come from PBMCs from the stem cell graft donor, collected from the stem cell graft. The CDR3 DNA follows: TGTGCCAGCAATCTACTAGCGGGAGGAAGGAGGGGCACAGATACGCAGTATTTT. Translated: CASNLLAGGRRGTDTQYF.